A single sample gave rise to the 27 T cell receptor beta chains below, sequenced in a study of Ad26.COV2.S vaccination and SARS-CoV-2 variants. The protocol was immunoSEQ multiplex PCR, while the TCRdb copy is restricted to in-frame clones and leaves out a portion. The sample contains 360,000 or so clones, 70% to 90% of which appear only once. Regarding treatment: some 20 received Ad26.COV2.S at low or high dose, single or two shots; roughly 5 received placebo; per-sample allocation not given. Following the first vaccine or placebo injection, samples were taken on day 63. This specimen consisted of peripheral blood, obtained in a trial of Ad26.COV2.S vaccine versus placebo. The source of these receptors is a person aged 18-65 years who received the Ad26.COV2.S COVID-19 vaccine or a placebo.

V is TRBV30 and J is TRBJ2-1, with 9 positions matching TRBD2. The length of the CDR3 is 14 residues. The junction had 5 bases not matched to a gene; V was cut back by 2 bases and J by 6 bases. The germline CDR1 and CDR2 sequences are GTSNPN and SVGIG (reference sequence). CDR3 sequence: CAWSTAGGSNEQFF. The CDR3 DNA sequence: TGTGCCTGGAGTACGGCGGGAGGGTCCAATGAGCAGTTCTTC.

The chain employs TRBV6-2 or TRBV6-3 and TRBJ2-1; 12 bases fit TRBD1. The CDR3 runs 16 residues. Germline trimming cut 0 bases from V and 8 bases from J; bases unmatched to any gene: 5. Germline lookup yields CDR1 MNHEY and CDR2 SVGEGT. The CDR3 reads CASSYSMGQGAHEQFF. In nucleotides, the CDR3 is TGTGCCAGCAGTTACTCTATGGGACAGGGGGCCCATGAGCAGTTCTTC.

The chain recombines TRBV19 with TRBJ2-2; D is possibly TRBD1 (6 bases). Germline CDR1 and CDR2: LNHDA and SQIVND (reference sequence). The CDR3 has 14 amino acids. The V end was cut by 3 bases, the J end by 7 bases, with 12 bases between. CDR3 DNA sequence: TGTGCCAGTAGTATGGCAGGGGTCGGCGGGGAGCTGTTTTTT. Translating it yields CASSMAGVGGELFF.

Only one count was recorded for this clone. The chain couples TRBV19 to TRBJ2-1, with D uncertain. Germline CDR1 and CDR2: LNHDA and SQIVND (reference sequence). V was shortened by 3 bases and J by 0 bases, with 9 bases between the two germline ends. CDR3 size: 15 residues. The CDR3 region has the DNA TGTGCCAGTAGTATGTGGGGTAGCTCCTACAATGAGCAGTTCTTC. It encodes CASSMWGSSYNEQFF.

The chain combines TRBV5-6 with TRBJ1-2, with unresolved D. In germline, CDR1 is SGHDT, CDR2 YYEEEE. CDR3 length equals 11 residues. V was pared by 2 bases and J by 6 bases, with 5 bases between. The CDR3 protein is CASSFFHGYTF. CDR3 sequence (DNA): TGTGCCAGCAGCTTTTTCCATGGCTACACCTTC.

The chain links TRBV7-9 to TRBJ2-2, with D possibly matching TRBD2 (5 bases). The CDR3 is 16 amino acids. Germline V gene data show CDR1 as SEHNR and CDR2 as FQNEAQ (reference sequence). V shed 5 bases and J shed 0 bases, with 13 bases lying between them. CDR3 sequence (DNA): TGTGCCAGCAGCCCCCGGACTGACGCGAACACCGGGGAGCTGTTTTTT. Its translation is CASSPRTDANTGELFF.

The chain carries TRBV7-9 and TRBJ2-7; D remains unclear. The CDR3 sequence is 13 residues long. Germline V gene sequence: CDR1 SEHNR, CDR2 FQNEAQ (reference sequence). V was pared by 8 bases and J by 7 bases, with 18 bases between. The CDR3 reads CASGLPGFTEQYF. As DNA, the CDR3 is TGTGCCAGCGGATTGCCGGGCTTTACGGAGCAGTACTTC. The full variable domain, its missing parts supplied by reference TRBV7-9 and TRBJ2-7, is DTGVSQNPRHKITKRGQNVTFRCDPISEHNRLYWYRQTLGQGPEFLTYFQNEAQLEKSRLLSDRFSAERPKGSFSTLEIQRTEQGDSAMYLCASGLPGFTEQYFGPGTRLTVT.

The V call is TRBV6-2 or TRBV6-3, the J call TRBJ2-1, with D uncertain. The CDR3 spans 13 residues. Trimming cost V 4 bases and J 4 bases, with 8 bases left between them. Germline values: CDR1 MNHEY, CDR2 SVGEGT. This chain's CDR3 is CASSLGPYNEQFF. The CDR3 coding sequence is TGTGCCAGCAGTTTGGGCCCGTACAATGAGCAGTTCTTC.

V gene TRBV11-3 combines with J gene TRBJ1-1; TRBD1 matches at 9 bases. V trimming: 4 bases; J trimming: 3 bases; junction bases outside the gene matches: 3. The CDR3 runs to 14 residues. Germline assignment: CDR1 SGHNT and CDR2 YENEEA. The CDR3 is CASSYRGQDTEAFF. As DNA, the CDR3 is TGTGCCAGCAGCTACAGGGGGCAGGACACTGAAGCTTTCTTT.

V gene TRBV19 combines with J gene TRBJ1-5, with 11 bases lining up with TRBD1. Trimming took 6 bases from V and 6 from J; bases not matched to a gene: 10. Germline V gives CDR1 LNHDA, CDR2 SQIVND (reference sequence). The length of the CDR3 is 16 residues. The CDR3 DNA reads TGTGCCAGTAGGCCCCTTGGACAGGGGGCTAGTCAGCCCCAGCATTTT. Amino acids: CASRPLGQGASQPQHF.

The rearrangement links TRBV3-1 (or the pseudogene TRBV3-2) to TRBJ2-1; D ambiguous. CDR3 length: 13 residues. Germline lookup yields CDR1 LGHDT and CDR2 YNNKEL (reference sequence). V was cut by 3 bases and J by 8 bases, with 11 bases left in between. The DNA of the CDR3 is TGTGCCAGCAGCCAGGGCGGTTCTTATGAGCAGTTCTTC. Its translation: CASSQGGSYEQFF.

This clone was seen a few times. This chain connects TRBV28 to TRBJ2-7, with D possibly TRBD2 on 6 matching bases. Germline CDR1 reads MDHEN; CDR2 reads SYDVKM. V was shortened by 3 bases and J by 2 bases, with 17 bases between the two germline ends. This CDR3 is built from 16 residues. The CDR3 region is CASSFTGRLVAYEQYF. The CDR3 region has the DNA TGTGCCAGCAGTTTTACTGGGCGACTAGTTGCCTACGAGCAGTACTTC.

The chain links TRBV9 to TRBJ2-2; D unresolved. The CDR3 runs to 16 residues. Between the trimmed V and J ends, which lost 0 bases and 4 bases, there was a span of 13 bases. Per germline, CDR1 SGDLS and CDR2 YYNGEE. CDR3 loop: CASSVASYGLTGELFF. CDR3 nucleotide sequence: TGTGCCAGCAGCGTAGCAAGTTACGGGCTCACCGGGGAGCTGTTTTTT.

The gene calls are TRBV24-1 and TRBJ2-1; possible D gene TRBD2, 5 bases. Trimming stripped 3 bases from V and 5 bases from J, with 13 bases between. This CDR3 comprises 15 residues. Germline V lookup: CDR1 KGHDR, CDR2 SFDVKD. This CDR3 reads CATSDLAPGHNEQFF. DNA for the CDR3: TGTGCCACCAGTGATCTAGCCCCGGGTCACAATGAGCAGTTCTTC.

This clone is a singleton in its sample. The chain joins TRBV5-6 to TRBJ2-7; 11 nucleotides match TRBD2. The CDR3 has 16 residues. The germline V gene has CDR1 SGHDT and CDR2 YYEEEE. The V and J ends lost 4 bases and 2 bases, in that order; junction bases with no gene match: 8. In DNA, the CDR3 is TGTGCCAGCAGCGGAAGACTAGCGGGAACCACCTACGAGCAGTACTTC. Translated: CASSGRLAGTTYEQYF.

The V gene is TRBV18, the J gene TRBJ2-7; D not resolved. Germline-derived CDR1 and CDR2 are KGHSH and LQKENI. The CDR3 consists of 14 residues. The germline V and J ends were trimmed by 3 bases and 4 bases, with 13 bases remaining between them. CDR3 in amino acids: CASSPGRRPYEQYF. The CDR3, as DNA: TGTGCCAGCTCACCGGGCAGGAGACCTTACGAGCAGTACTTC.

This chain joins TRBV20-1 and TRBJ2-3; D call uncertain. The ends were cut back, 8 bases at V and 4 bases at J, with 10 bases in the middle. The CDR3 contains 11 residues. Per the germline V gene, CDR1 is DFQATT and CDR2 is SNEGSKA (reference sequence). The DNA for the CDR3 is TGCAGTAGGGTGGTCGCAGATACGCAGTATTTT. The encoded protein is CSRVVADTQYF.

This sequence joins TRBV7-2 and TRBJ2-2; D possibly uses TRBD1 or TRBD2 (7 bases each). The CDR3 has 18 residues. Per germline, CDR1 SGHTA and CDR2 FQGNSA. The V and J ends lost 1 base and 4 bases respectively, with 19 bases between them. CDR3 nucleotide sequence: TGTGCCAGCAGCTTAGATGTGGCGACAGGGAGGGCCACCGGGGAGCTGTTTTTT. It codes for CASSLDVATGRATGELFF.

This clone occurred once. The chain recombines TRBV30 with TRBJ1-2, with D possibly matching TRBD1 (5 bases). Germline values: CDR1 GTSNPN, CDR2 SVGIG (reference sequence). The CDR3 has 14 amino acids. Trimming shortened V by 1 base and J by 2 bases, and 11 bases separated the two germline ends. DNA of the CDR3: TGTGCCTGGAGTGGCCGGGGGGTGAACTATGGCTACACCTTC. The encoded protein is CAWSGRGVNYGYTF.

The J gene is TRBJ2-7, the V gene TRBV15, with D perhaps matching TRBD1 (6 bases). Germline-derived CDR1 and CDR2 are LNHNV and YYDKDF (reference sequence). The CDR3 extends over 15 amino acids. Trimming left V 0 bases short and J 1 base short, with 10 bases between. The CDR3 DNA sequence: TGTGCCACCAGCAGAGACGCGGACAGTTCCTACGAGCAGTACTTC. Protein product: CATSRDADSSYEQYF.

The rearrangement joins TRBV28 to TRBJ2-7; tentative D call: TRBD2 (6 bases). This CDR3 has 15 residues. The germline V and J ends were trimmed by 6 bases and 2 bases, with 17 bases remaining between them. CDR1 is MDHEN and CDR2 is SYDVKM in the germline V gene. The CDR3 loop is CASRAWGEGAYEQYF. DNA of the CDR3: TGTGCCAGCAGGGCGTGGGGGGAAGGGGCCTACGAGCAGTACTTC.

The gene calls are TRBV6-6 and TRBJ1-2; D call uncertain. This CDR3 region has 13 residues. Trimming removed 8 bases from V and 8 bases from J, with 18 bases in between. CDR1 is MNHNY, CDR2 SVGAGI, per germline (reference sequence). CDR3 region: CASSRLSGKGYTF. Here the CDR3 DNA reads TGTGCCAGCTCCCGCTTATCGGGGAAAGGCTACACCTTC.

V and J are TRBV28 and TRBJ1-5; no reliable D call. The CDR3 covers 14 residues. Between the trimmed V and J ends, which lost 3 bases and 7 bases, there was a span of 13 bases. Germline V gives CDR1 MDHEN, CDR2 SYDVKM. The CDR3 reads CASSFNPGTQPQHF. The CDR3, as DNA: TGTGCCAGCAGTTTTAATCCTGGAACCCAGCCCCAGCATTTT.

This rearrangement joins TRBV5-1 to TRBJ2-3, with a weak D call TRBD1 (5 bases). Trimming shortened V by 0 bases and J by 1 base, and 12 bases separated the two germline ends. Per the germline V gene, CDR1 is SGHRS and CDR2 is YFSETQ. This CDR3 is built from 16 residues. In DNA, the CDR3 is TGCGCCAGCAGCTTGGTAGCCAGGGTGGGCACAGATACGCAGTATTTT. The encoded protein is CASSLVARVGTDTQYF.

The chain uses TRBV6-5 and TRBJ2-7; TRBD2 matches at 14 bases. V lost 8 bases, J lost 6 bases, and 6 bases stayed unmatched. The V gene's germline CDR1 is MNHEY and CDR2 SVGAGI. The CDR3 loop spans 14 amino acids. CDR3 nucleotides: TGTGCCAGCGGGGGGACTAGCGGGAGTTTCGAGCAGTACTTC. Residues: CASGGTSGSFEQYF.

This chain links TRBV6-2 or TRBV6-3 with TRBJ2-5; D is ambiguous. From germline, CDR1 is MNHEY and CDR2 SVGEGT. V lost 4 bases and J lost 5, with 5 bases in between. The CDR3 loop spans 11 amino acids. The CDR3 nucleotides read TGTGCCAGCAGTTCTAGGGAGACCCAGTACTTC. Protein sequence: CASSSRETQYF.

The V gene is TRBV10-3, the J gene TRBJ2-1, with no clear D. The V gene lost 8 bases and the J gene lost 2 bases, with 13 bases spanning the gap. CDR3 size: 14 residues. CDR1 ENHRY and CDR2 SYGVKD come from the germline V gene. This chain's CDR3 is CAIGSRGPYNEQFF. Here the CDR3 DNA reads TGTGCCATCGGATCTCGCGGCCCCTACAATGAGCAGTTCTTC.